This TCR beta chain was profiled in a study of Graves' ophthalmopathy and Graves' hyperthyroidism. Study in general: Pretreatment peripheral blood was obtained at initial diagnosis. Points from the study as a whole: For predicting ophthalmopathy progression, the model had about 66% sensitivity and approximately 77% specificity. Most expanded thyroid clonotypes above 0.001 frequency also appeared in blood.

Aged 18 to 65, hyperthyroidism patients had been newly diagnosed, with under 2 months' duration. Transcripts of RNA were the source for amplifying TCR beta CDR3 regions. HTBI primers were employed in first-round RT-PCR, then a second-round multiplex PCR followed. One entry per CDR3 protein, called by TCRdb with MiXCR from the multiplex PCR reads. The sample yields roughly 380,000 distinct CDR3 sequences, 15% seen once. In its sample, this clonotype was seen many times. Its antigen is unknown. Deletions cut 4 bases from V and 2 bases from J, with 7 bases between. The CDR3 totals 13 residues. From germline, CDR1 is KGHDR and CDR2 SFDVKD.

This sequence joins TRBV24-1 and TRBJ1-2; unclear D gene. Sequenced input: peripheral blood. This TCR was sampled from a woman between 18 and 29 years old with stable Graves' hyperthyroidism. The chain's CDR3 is CATSEAGNYGYTF. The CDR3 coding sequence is TGTGCCACCAGTGAGGCCGGGAACTATGGCTACACCTTC.